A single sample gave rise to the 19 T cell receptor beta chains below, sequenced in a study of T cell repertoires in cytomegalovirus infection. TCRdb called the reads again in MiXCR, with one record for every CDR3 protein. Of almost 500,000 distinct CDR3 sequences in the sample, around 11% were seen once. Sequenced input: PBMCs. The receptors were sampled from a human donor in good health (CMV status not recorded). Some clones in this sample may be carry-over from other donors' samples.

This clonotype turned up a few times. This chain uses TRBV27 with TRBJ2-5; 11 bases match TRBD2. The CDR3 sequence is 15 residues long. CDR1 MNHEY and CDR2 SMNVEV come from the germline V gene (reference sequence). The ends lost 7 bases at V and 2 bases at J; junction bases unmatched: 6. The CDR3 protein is CASNPGLAAQETQYF. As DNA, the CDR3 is TGTGCCAGCAACCCGGGACTAGCGGCACAAGAGACCCAGTACTTC.

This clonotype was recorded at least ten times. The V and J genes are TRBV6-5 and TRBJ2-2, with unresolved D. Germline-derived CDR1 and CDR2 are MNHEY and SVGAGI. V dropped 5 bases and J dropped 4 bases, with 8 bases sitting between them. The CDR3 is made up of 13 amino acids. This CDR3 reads CASSPLGTGELFF. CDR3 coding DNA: TGTGCCAGCAGTCCGTTAGGCACCGGGGAGCTGTTTTTT.

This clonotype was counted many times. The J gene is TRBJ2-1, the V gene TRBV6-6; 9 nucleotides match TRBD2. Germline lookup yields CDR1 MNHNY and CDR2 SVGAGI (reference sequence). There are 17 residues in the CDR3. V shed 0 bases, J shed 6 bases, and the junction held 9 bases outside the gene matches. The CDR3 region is CASSYSRLAESGNEQFF. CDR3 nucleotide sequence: TGTGCCAGCAGTTACTCGAGACTAGCGGAATCGGGCAATGAGCAGTTCTTC.

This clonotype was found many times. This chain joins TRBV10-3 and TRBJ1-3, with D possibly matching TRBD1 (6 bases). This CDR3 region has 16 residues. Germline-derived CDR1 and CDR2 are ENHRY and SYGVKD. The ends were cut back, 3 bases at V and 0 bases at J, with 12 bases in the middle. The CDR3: CAISEGGLISGNTIYF. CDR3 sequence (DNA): TGTGCCATCAGTGAAGGGGGACTGATCTCTGGAAACACCATATATTTT.

The CDR3 coding sequence is TGTGCCAGCAGCCCTAGCCCGCTAGCGGCCACAGATACGCAGTATTTT. This codes for CASSPSPLAATDTQYF. This chain joins TRBV3-1 and TRBJ2-3; TRBD2 agrees at 7 bases. The CDR3 loop spans 16 amino acids. Germline lookup yields CDR1 LGHDT and CDR2 YNNKEL (reference sequence). The ends lost 4 bases at V and 2 bases at J; junction bases unmatched: 9.

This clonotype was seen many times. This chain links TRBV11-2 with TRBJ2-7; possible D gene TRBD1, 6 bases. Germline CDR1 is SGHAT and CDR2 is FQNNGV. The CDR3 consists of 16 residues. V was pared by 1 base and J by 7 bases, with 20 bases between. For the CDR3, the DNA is TGTGCCAGCAGCTTAGGAAAGGACAGCGGCTTTTTAGAGCAGTACTTC. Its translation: CASSLGKDSGFLEQYF.

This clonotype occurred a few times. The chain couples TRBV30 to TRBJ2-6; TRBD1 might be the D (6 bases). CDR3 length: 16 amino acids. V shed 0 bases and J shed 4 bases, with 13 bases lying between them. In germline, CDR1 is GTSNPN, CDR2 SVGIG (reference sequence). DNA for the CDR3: TGTGCCTGGAGTGTACTGTACAGGGCGGGGGCCAACGTCCTGACTTTC. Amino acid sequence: CAWSVLYRAGANVLTF.

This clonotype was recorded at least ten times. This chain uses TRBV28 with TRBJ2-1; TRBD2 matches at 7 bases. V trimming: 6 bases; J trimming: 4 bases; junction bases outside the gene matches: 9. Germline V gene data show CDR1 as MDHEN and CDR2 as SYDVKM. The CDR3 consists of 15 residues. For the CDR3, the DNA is TGTGCCAGCAGGAAAGCGGGGCCGGCTTACAATGAGCAGTTCTTC. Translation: CASRKAGPAYNEQFF.

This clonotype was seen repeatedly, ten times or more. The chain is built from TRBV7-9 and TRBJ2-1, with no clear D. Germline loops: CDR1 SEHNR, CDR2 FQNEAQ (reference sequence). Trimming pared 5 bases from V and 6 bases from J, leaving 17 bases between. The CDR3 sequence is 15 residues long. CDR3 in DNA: TGTGCCAGCAGCCCGAAACTTAGAGTATCCAATGAGCAGTTCTTC. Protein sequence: CASSPKLRVSNEQFF. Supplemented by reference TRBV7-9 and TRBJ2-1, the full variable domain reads DTGVSQNPRHKITKRGQNVTFRCDPISEHNRLYWYRQTLGQGPEFLTYFQNEAQLEKSRLLSDRFSAERPKGSFSTLEIQRTEQGDSAMYLCASSPKLRVSNEQFFGPGTRLTVL.

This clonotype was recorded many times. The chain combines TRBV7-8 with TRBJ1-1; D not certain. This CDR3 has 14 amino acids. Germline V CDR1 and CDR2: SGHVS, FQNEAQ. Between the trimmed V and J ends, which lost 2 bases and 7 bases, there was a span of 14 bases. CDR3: CASSLRSRWSEAFF. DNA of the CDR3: TGTGCCAGCAGCTTACGATCCAGGTGGAGTGAAGCTTTCTTT.

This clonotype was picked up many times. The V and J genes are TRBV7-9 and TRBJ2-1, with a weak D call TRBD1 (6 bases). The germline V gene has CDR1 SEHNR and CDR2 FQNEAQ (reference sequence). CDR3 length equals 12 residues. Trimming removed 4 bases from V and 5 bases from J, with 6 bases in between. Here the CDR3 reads CASSYRDNEQFF. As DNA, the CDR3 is TGTGCCAGCAGCTACAGGGACAATGAGCAGTTCTTC.

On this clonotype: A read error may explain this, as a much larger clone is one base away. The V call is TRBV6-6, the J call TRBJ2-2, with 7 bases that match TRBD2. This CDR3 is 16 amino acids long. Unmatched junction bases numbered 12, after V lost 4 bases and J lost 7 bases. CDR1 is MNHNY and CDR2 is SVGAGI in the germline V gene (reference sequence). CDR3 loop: CASSSSSTSRRGELFF. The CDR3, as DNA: TGTGCCAGCAGTTCCTCGTCGACTAGCAGGCGCGGGGAGCTGTTTTTT.

The CDR3: CASSLAGEGTYEQYF. The CDR3 region has the DNA TGCGCCAGCAGCTTGGCCGGTGAAGGTACCTACGAGCAGTACTTC. This chain links TRBV5-1 with TRBJ2-7, with no clear D. The germline V gene encodes CDR1 SGHRS and CDR2 YFSETQ. The germline V and J ends were trimmed by 0 bases and 2 bases, with 12 bases remaining between them. The CDR3 extends over 15 amino acids.

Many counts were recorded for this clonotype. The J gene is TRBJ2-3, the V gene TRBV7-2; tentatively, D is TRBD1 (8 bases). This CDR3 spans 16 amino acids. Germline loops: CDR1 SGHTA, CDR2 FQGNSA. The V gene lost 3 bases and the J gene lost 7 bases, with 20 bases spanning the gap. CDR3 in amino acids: CASSFPRTGRENTQYF. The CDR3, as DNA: TGTGCCAGCAGCTTCCCCCGGACAGGGCGGGAGAATACGCAGTATTTT.

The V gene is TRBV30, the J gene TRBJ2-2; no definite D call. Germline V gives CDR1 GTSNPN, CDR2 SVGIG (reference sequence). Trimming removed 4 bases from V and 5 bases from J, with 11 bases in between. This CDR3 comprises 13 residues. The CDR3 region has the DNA TGTGCCTGGACTTTAGGTTGGACCGGGGAGCTGTTTTTT. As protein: CAWTLGWTGELFF.

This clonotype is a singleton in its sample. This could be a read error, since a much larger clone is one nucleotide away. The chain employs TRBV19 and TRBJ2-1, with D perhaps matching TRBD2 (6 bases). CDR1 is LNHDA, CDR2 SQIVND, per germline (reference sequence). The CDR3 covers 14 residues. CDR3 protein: CVSMSREQRSEQFF. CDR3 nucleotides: TGTGTCAGTATGAGCCGGGAGCAGCGCTCTGAGCAGTTCTTC.

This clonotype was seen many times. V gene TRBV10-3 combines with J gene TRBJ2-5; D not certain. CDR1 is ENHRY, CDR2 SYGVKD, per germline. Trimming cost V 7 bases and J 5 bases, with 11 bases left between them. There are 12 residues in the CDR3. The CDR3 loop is CAITDSGETQYF. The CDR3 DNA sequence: TGTGCCATCACTGACTCCGGGGAGACCCAGTACTTC.

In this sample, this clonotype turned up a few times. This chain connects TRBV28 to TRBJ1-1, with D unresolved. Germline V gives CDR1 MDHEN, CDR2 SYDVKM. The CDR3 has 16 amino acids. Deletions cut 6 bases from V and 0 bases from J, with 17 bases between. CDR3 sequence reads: CASSRSPSGMNTEAFF. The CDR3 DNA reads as TGTGCCAGCAGCAGATCCCCGTCCGGGATGAACACTGAAGCTTTCTTT.

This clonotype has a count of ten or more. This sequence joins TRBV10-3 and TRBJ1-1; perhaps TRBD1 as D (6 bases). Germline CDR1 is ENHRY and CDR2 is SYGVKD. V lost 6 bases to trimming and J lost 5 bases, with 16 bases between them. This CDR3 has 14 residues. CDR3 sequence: CAIRIQGEGTEAFF. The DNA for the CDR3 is TGTGCCATCAGGATACAGGGAGAGGGGACTGAAGCTTTCTTT.